The sequence of this T cell receptor (beta chain) was determined in a study of T cell responses to AZD1222 COVID-19 vaccine (dated by TCRdb to the early 2020s). The study in broad terms: TCR sequencing was performed for about 240 trial participants, of whom around 200 were given two doses of AZD1222 and about 25 were given two doses of MenACWY control vaccine. Trial participants were enrolled by age into subgroups of 18-55, 56-69 and 70-plus years, and around 140, 26 and 57 TCR-sequenced participants, respectively, were included in these subgroups. The investigation overall reported the following: Spike-specific TCR breadth and depth rose significantly after two AZD1222 doses compared with day 0 and with MenACWY recipients. The 56-69-year group was small, and its depth increase did not reach significance, likely because of low power. CD4 TCRs associated with the vaccine covered the entire spike protein, and the dominant responses were in regions 160-218 and 743-854. Epitopes outside the regions mutated in the B.1.351 and B.1.1.7 variants were reportedly recognized by nearly half of the unique spike-specific TCRs. Only six AZD1222 recipients were SARS-CoV-2 seropositive at baseline, limiting conclusions about previously exposed vaccinees. Because no day 14 peak-response samples were available, repertoires were characterized only after the peak T cell response. Participants were mostly white British, with more females than males. The authors suggested clonal diversity may have been underestimated.

Interpreted using the paper, the time point label stands for: baseline before first vaccination. The treatment or condition label on this specimen signifies: meningococcal conjugate vaccine given as trial control. The vaccinee samples were drawn from two UK trials, COV001 and COV002, one of which was a single-blind randomized controlled phase 2/3 trial testing AZD1222 (ChAdOx1 nCoV-19) in healthy adults. For TCRbeta chain sequencing, PBMC samples from trial participants were taken at day 0 and at day 28 after the second dose. The CDR3 regions of human TCRbeta chains were subjected to immunosequencing. The published analysis was carried out like this. TCRs in the repertoires were compared against a reference library of SARS-CoV-2-specific TCRs that had been generated with the MIRA antigen-specificity platform. Breadth was defined as the fraction of unique TCRs that were SARS-CoV-2-associated, and depth was defined as the fraction of total T cells that were SARS-CoV-2-associated. Using the MIRA data, each spike-specific TCR was mapped to the spike region that the TCR reacts to and placed in a CD4 or CD8 class. Log10-transformed breadth and depth values were compared by one-way ANOVA with Sidak's multiple comparisons tests. The table was pulled from immuneACCESS by TCRdb, which kept in-frame rearrangements only. Such tables lose some clones; where checked, under half of the loss comes from unresolved V genes, and the rest has no known cause. Clonal size and the V and J genes are those of that table, whereas D and trimming came from the DNA. For this sample there are more than 140,000 clones; 70% to 90% appear just once. Of the sample, approximately 3.1% falls within the top ten clones.

Notes on this clone: Its antigen remains unidentified. No much larger clone exists at a distance of one base, and base qualities are not known.

The material was peripheral blood, obtained on day 0 of MenACWY control vaccination. The sequence came from an adult in good health.

The CDR3 region reads CASSISRDTEAFF. At the DNA level, the sequence is TGTGCCAGCAGCATAAGTAGGGACACTGAAGCTTTCTTT. The V gene is TRBV7-3 and the J gene is TRBJ1-1; the D gene cannot be named for sure. The CDR3 holds 13 amino acids from the cysteine to the phenylalanine. Only the CDR3 DNA stays, 39 bases, in frame from base 1. A distance of 10 bases separates the germline ends of V and J, which lose 5 bases and 3 bases respectively. Via the germline V gene, CDR1 is SGHTA and CDR2 FQGTGA.